What follows describes a single TCR beta chain. V was clipped by 4 bases and J by 1 base, with 8 bases between them. The V gene's germline CDR1 is KGHSH and CDR2 LQKENI. The CDR3 extends over 15 amino acids. The method was immunoSEQ multiplex PCR; TCRdb's version includes in-frame clones alone and lacks a portion of them. The sample lists 90,000 to 100,000 clones, almost 90% occurring once. These data come from a study of OX40 agonist ivuxolimab in advanced cancers. The input for sequencing was CD4+ or CD8+ T cells sorted from blood, taken in a trial of the OX40 agonist ivuxolimab. The chain links TRBV18 to TRBJ2-6, with a tentative D call TRBD2 (5 bases). The TCR sequence derives from an adult with an advanced solid tumor such as melanoma, head and neck, liver or kidney cancer. CDR3 DNA sequence: TGTGCCAGCTCACTTCGGGGTTCTGGGGCCAACGTCCTGACTTTC. The encoded protein is CASSLRGSGANVLTF.